The 15 T cell receptor beta chains listed next were all sequenced from one sample in a study of CD8+ T cells in alopecia areata. Extracted from the samples, RNA was reverse transcribed into cDNA to serve as the sequencing template. Some clones are missing from TCRdb's copy, which holds only in-frame ones; the method was immunoSEQ multiplex PCR. The sample consists of about 210,000 clones, roughly 56% of them appearing once. Noted treatment: oral pan-JAK inhibitor, 5-10 mg twice daily. The material was CD4+ T cells sorted from blood, obtained at week 4, from a patient treated with tofacitinib. Receptors were obtained from a human donor with alopecia areata.

This clone was picked up a small number of times. The V call is TRBV4-1, the J call TRBJ2-7, with 10 bases that match TRBD1. The V gene end was trimmed by 0 bases and the J gene end by 2 bases; junction bases not matched to a gene: 1. The CDR3 runs 15 residues. The germline V gene has CDR1 MGHRA and CDR2 YSYEKL. In DNA form, the CDR3 reads TGCGCCAGCAGCCAAGAGGACAGGGGGGCCTACGAGCAGTACTTC. Encoded protein: CASSQEDRGAYEQYF.

The chain joins TRBV5-6 to TRBJ2-5, with D uncertain. Germline V gives CDR1 SGHDT, CDR2 YYEEEE. The V end was cut by 0 bases, the J end by 3 bases, with 15 bases between. The CDR3 length is 16 residues. CDR3 DNA: TGTGCCAGCAGCTTGGGCCCACCGGGCTACGAAGAGACCCAGTACTTC. Translating it yields CASSLGPPGYEETQYF.

The gene calls are TRBV4-3 and TRBJ1-6; perhaps TRBD1 as D (6 bases). The germline CDR1 and CDR2 sequences are LGHNA and YSLEER. Between the trimmed V and J ends, which lost 3 bases and 7 bases, there was a span of 10 bases. There are 14 residues in the CDR3. CDR3 DNA sequence: TGCGCCAGCAGCCAGGGGGGGCAGAATTCACCCCTCCACTTT. Protein sequence: CASSQGGQNSPLHF.

This clone appeared a few times. The chain employs TRBV5-6 and TRBJ2-1; D gene unclear. The CDR3 length is 14 residues. V was shortened by 1 base and J by 5 bases, with 10 bases between the two germline ends. The germline gives CDR1 SGHDT, CDR2 YYEEEE. The DNA of the CDR3 is TGTGCCAGCAGCTTGTATCCTAGTAACAATGAGCAGTTCTTC. Its translation: CASSLYPSNNEQFF.

The chain uses TRBV11-2 and TRBJ2-1; 9 bases map to TRBD1. Trimming cost V 7 bases and J 9 bases; bases outside gene matches: 13. The CDR3 is made up of 15 amino acids. CDR1 and CDR2 from the germline V gene are SGHAT and FQNNGV. CDR3 region: CASNHRQGVFSEQFF. DNA of the CDR3: TGTGCCAGCAACCACAGACAGGGGGTATTTAGTGAGCAGTTCTTC.

V usage is TRBV30 and J usage is TRBJ1-5, with 11 bases aligning to TRBD1. V dropped 2 bases and J dropped 4; count of bases not matched to a gene: 4. CDR3 length: 15 residues. Germline-derived CDR1 and CDR2 are GTSNPN and SVGIG (reference sequence). DNA for the CDR3: TGTGCCTGGAGTTACGGGACAGGGGGGAATCAGCCCCAGCATTTT. Amino acids: CAWSYGTGGNQPQHF.

The chain couples TRBV2 to TRBJ2-1; maybe TRBD1 (6 bases). CDR1 and CDR2 from the germline V gene are SNHLY and FYNNEI. Trimming shortened V by 6 bases and J by 8 bases, and 17 bases separated the two germline ends. The CDR3 covers 14 residues. CDR3 amino acids: CASSHDRQGDEQFF. The CDR3 DNA reads TGTGCCAGCAGCCACGACAGGCAAGGGGATGAGCAGTTCTTC.

This clone was seen more than once but under ten times. V is TRBV6-5 and J is TRBJ1-1; TRBD1 might be the D (5 bases). Trimming took off 6 bases at V and 11 bases at J, with 13 bases between the two ends. Looked up from germline, CDR1 is MNHEY and CDR2 is SVGAGI. The CDR3 sequence is 11 residues long. The CDR3 loop is CASSFSGYAFF. Written as DNA, the CDR3 is TGTGCCAGCAGCTTCTCAGGGTATGCTTTCTTT.

This chain links TRBV7-9 with TRBJ2-5; D perhaps matches TRBD2 (5 bases). The CDR3 loop spans 11 amino acids. Trimming removed 7 bases from V and 5 bases from J, with 8 bases in between. Per germline, CDR1 SEHNR and CDR2 FQNEAQ (reference sequence). The CDR3 protein is CASTGSETQYF. Written as DNA, the CDR3 is TGTGCCAGCACGGGGAGCGAGACCCAGTACTTC.

This clone came up a few times. This chain joins TRBV7-2 and TRBJ1-2; D unresolved. Trimming cost V 1 base and J 8 bases, with 8 bases left between them. The CDR3 contains 12 residues. Germline V CDR1 and CDR2: SGHTA, FQGNSA. This CDR3 is CASSLEDWGYTF. For the CDR3, the DNA is TGTGCCAGCAGCTTAGAGGACTGGGGCTACACCTTC.

The gene calls are TRBV29-1 and TRBJ1-3; tentatively, D is TRBD1 (5 bases). Deletions cut 4 bases from V and 4 bases from J, with 11 bases between. CDR1 and CDR2 (germline): SQVTM, ANQGSEA. The CDR3 runs to 13 residues. As DNA, the CDR3 is TGCAGCGTTGCGCAGGGCGGAGGAAACACCATATATTTT. Translation: CSVAQGGGNTIYF. The complete variable domain, with remaining parts taken from reference TRBV29-1 and TRBJ1-3, reads SAVISQKPSRDICQRGTSLTIQCQVDSQVTMMFWYRQQPGQSLTLIATANQGSEATYESGFVIDKFPISRPNLTFSTLTVSNMSPEDSSIYLCSVAQGGGNTIYFGEGSWLTVV.

The J gene is TRBJ1-4, the V gene TRBV2; D gene unclear. The V gene's germline CDR1 is SNHLY and CDR2 FYNNEI. V lost 8 bases and J lost 3, with 13 bases in between. The CDR3 is made up of 14 amino acids. Here the CDR3 reads CASRRGSANEKLFF. The CDR3 DNA sequence: TGTGCCAGCCGGCGAGGGAGTGCTAATGAAAAACTGTTTTTT. The variable domain in full, completed from reference TRBV2 and TRBJ1-4, reads EPEVTQTPSHQVTQMGQEVILRCVPISNHLYFYWYRQILGQKVEFLVSFYNNEISEKSEIFDDQFSVERPDGSNFTLKIRSTKLEDSAMYFCASRRGSANEKLFFGSGTQLSVL.

This chain links TRBV2 with TRBJ1-2; maybe TRBD1 (6 bases). The germline gives CDR1 SNHLY, CDR2 FYNNEI. CDR3 length equals 13 residues. Trimming shortened V by 5 bases and J by 6 bases, and 13 bases separated the two germline ends. Written as DNA, the CDR3 is TGTGCCAGCAGTTTCGGACAGTCCAATGGCTACACCTTC. Its protein product is CASSFGQSNGYTF. The entire variable domain, with the rest obtained from reference TRBV2 and TRBJ1-2, is as follows: EPEVTQTPSHQVTQMGQEVILRCVPISNHLYFYWYRQILGQKVEFLVSFYNNEISEKSEIFDDQFSVERPDGSNFTLKIRSTKLEDSAMYFCASSFGQSNGYTFGSGTRLTVV.

The chain links TRBV7-9 to TRBJ2-3; D might be TRBD1 (5 bases). The germline V gene has CDR1 SEHNR and CDR2 FQNEAQ (reference sequence). V was pared by 3 bases and J by 5 bases, with 6 bases between. The CDR3 runs 12 residues. The chain's CDR3 is CASSFTGDTQYF. In DNA form, the CDR3 reads TGTGCCAGCAGCTTTACAGGAGATACGCAGTATTTT.

In this sample, this clone turned up once. CDR3 sequence (DNA): TGTGCCTGGATCCCGGGACACAACACTGAAGCTTTCTTT. Translation gives CAWIPGHNTEAFF. The rearrangement uses TRBV30 and TRBJ1-1, with a possible D match to TRBD1 (6 bases). CDR1 and CDR2 (germline): GTSNPN, SVGIG (reference sequence). Trimming stripped 4 bases from V and 2 bases from J, with 11 bases between. The CDR3 consists of 13 residues.